This entry concerns a single TCR beta chain. Using immunoSEQ multiplex PCR, the repertoire was profiled, and TCRdb retains in-frame clones only, with some absent. Among 650,000 to 950,000 clones listed, approximately 85% were seen once. This sample was included in a study of shared T cell receptors in the human thymus. Germline V gene data show CDR1 as SGHNT and CDR2 as YYREEE (reference sequence). V lost 3 bases to trimming and J lost 8 bases, with 11 bases between them. The CDR3 length is 12 residues. These data were also filed under a second study, of human thymus T cells. That investigation notes: The donors were infants in Finland with congenital heart defects, otherwise immunologically healthy. Corrective heart surgery yielded resections, and these provided the thymus tissue. Apparent bias marked the V and J gene usage of thymic and blood repertoires. Thymic repertoires of unrelated individuals were reported in related research to overlap highly.

This sequence originates from a girl under two years old with a congenital heart defect. The chain uses TRBV5-4 and TRBJ1-2; D call uncertain. Sequencing used thymocytes. The CDR3 spells CASSSDSRGYTF. Here the CDR3 DNA reads TGTGCCAGCAGCTCGGACTCCCGGGGCTACACCTTC.